This TCR beta chain was sequenced in a study of T cell repertoires in cytomegalovirus infection. Turning to the study itself: Matching HLA type, along with CMV infection, was indicated by public TCR beta signatures.

One entry per CDR3 protein results from TCRdb running MiXCR on the reads. The data contain about 310,000 distinct CDR3 sequences, 8% to 10% of them singletons. This clonotype appeared many times. Its antigen is as yet unknown. Germline V gene data show CDR1 as SGHRS and CDR2 as YFSETQ. The V end lost 0 bases, the J end lost 1 base, and 7 bases lay between the germline ends. The CDR3 length is 14 residues. General study points: Predominance within the ex vivo response was attributable to HLA-C-restricted CMV-specific TCR beta clonotypes. CMV carriers with the relevant HLA were identified by cumulative public TCR beta family frequency.

Material for sequencing was PBMCs. The TCR comes from a human donor in good health (CMV status not recorded). Some clones in this sample may be carry-over from other donors' samples. The V and J genes are TRBV5-1 and TRBJ1-1, with D possibly being TRBD1 (6 bases). The CDR3 region has the DNA TGCGCCAGCAGCTTGGCGGGACAGAACACTGAAGCTTTCTTT. Its translation: CASSLAGQNTEAFF.